This T cell receptor beta chain was observed in a study of blood T cell repertoires in COVID-19. Study as a whole: Both acute and convalescent COVID-19 samples were obtained from the United States, Italy and Spain. T cells, B-cell-depleted T cells, or PBMCs provided the cDNA or gDNA that served as material.

The CDR3 length is 14 residues. Study processing details: It was from reference gene primer amplification that nucleated cell counts were estimated. Sequencing used immunoSEQ multiplex PCR; TCRdb keeps in-frame clones, though not all of them. The V and J calls and clone size were taken over from that table, and D and trimming were inferred from the DNA. Of about 380,000 clones listed, 90% are singletons. This TCR was sampled from a man younger than 35 with active or convalescent COVID-19. This chain links TRBV21-1 with TRBJ2-7; the DNA was not compared with TRBD2, the D call given in the table. TRBV21-1 is annotated as a pseudogene. The sequenced sample was peripheral blood. The CDR3 DNA follows: TGTGCCAGCAGCAAGCCGGACGGGGCCTACGAGCAGTACTTC. Its protein is CASSKPDGAYEQYF.